Below are 13 T cell receptor beta chains sequenced from a single sample in a study of T-cell reconstitution after alpha-beta-depleted transplantation in children. The TCRbeta library incorporated unique molecular identifiers. TCRdb re-derived calls from the PCR reads in MiXCR, one entry per CDR3 protein. The profile shows 75,000 to 100,000 distinct CDR3 sequences, 6.5% to 8.5% of them singletons. Here the sequenced sample was PBMCs from the stem cell graft donor, taken from the stem cell graft. The origin of the receptors is a human donor who donated a stem cell graft to a child with congenital amegakaryocytic thrombocytopenia.

In its sample, this clonotype was seen many times. The chain couples TRBV6-6 to TRBJ2-5; D gene unclear. The CDR3 contains 12 residues. V shed 10 bases and J shed 2 bases, with 11 bases lying between them. Germline V gene data show CDR1 as MNHNY and CDR2 as SVGAGI (reference sequence). The CDR3 protein is CATAEVQETQYF. DNA of the CDR3: TGTGCCACGGCGGAAGTGCAAGAGACCCAGTACTTC.

This clonotype occurred many times. This chain connects TRBV7-8 to TRBJ1-1, with D perhaps matching TRBD1 (6 bases). V was pared by 6 bases and J by 4 bases, with 12 bases between. This CDR3 is built from 13 residues. Germline assignment: CDR1 SGHVS and CDR2 FQNEAQ. The chain's CDR3 is CASSLDRSTEAFF. The CDR3 DNA reads TGTGCCAGCAGTTTGGACAGATCCACTGAAGCTTTCTTT.

This clonotype was seen many times. The chain links TRBV3-1 to TRBJ2-2; no clear D gene. V lost 1 base to trimming and J lost 2 bases, with 11 bases between them. This CDR3 has 16 amino acids. The germline V gene has CDR1 LGHDT and CDR2 YNNKEL (reference sequence). CDR3 sequence (DNA): TGTGCCAGCAGCCAAGGGGGTAGACAAAACACCGGGGAGCTGTTTTTT. Translating gives CASSQGGRQNTGELFF.

Regarding this clonotype: One junction end does not reproduce the germline sequence, and a read error may be involved. V and J are TRBV2 and TRBJ2-6; D might be TRBD1 or TRBD2, each matching 5 bases. In germline, CDR1 is SNHLY, CDR2 FYNNEI. The CDR3 is 16 residues long. The CDR3, as DNA: TGTGCCAGTACTTGGGACGGCAGGGCTGGGGCCAACGGCCTGACTTTC. This encodes CASTWDGRAGANGLTF.

This clonotype was seen at least ten times. The chain recombines TRBV20-1 with TRBJ2-7, with 11 bases aligning to TRBD2. The CDR3 spans 15 residues. Germline V gene lookup returns CDR1 DFQATT and CDR2 SNEGSKA (reference sequence). Trimming at V came to 3 bases and at J to 6 bases, leaving 10 bases not matched to a gene. This CDR3 is CSASRPTSGDTEQYF. DNA of the CDR3: TGCAGTGCTAGCCGACCGACTAGCGGGGATACCGAGCAGTACTTC.

This clonotype was counted many times. The chain joins TRBV5-5 to TRBJ1-2, with TRBD1 matching over 7 bases. The CDR3 length is 16 residues. V dropped 3 bases and J dropped 7; count of bases not matched to a gene: 15. Germline CDR1 is SGHKS and CDR2 is YYEKEE (reference sequence). This chain's CDR3 is CASSSTGTDPTLGYTF. The CDR3 coding sequence is TGTGCCAGCAGCTCAACCGGGACAGACCCCACCCTTGGCTACACCTTC.

There are many counts of this clonotype. The chain couples TRBV20-1 to TRBJ2-2; D is unresolved. Looked up from germline, CDR1 is DFQATT and CDR2 is SNEGSKA (reference sequence). CDR3 length: 15 residues. The V end lost 2 bases, the J end lost 1 base, and 11 bases lay between the germline ends. CDR3 sequence reads: CSARSFPENTGELFF. The CDR3 DNA reads as TGCAGTGCTAGAAGTTTTCCGGAGAACACCGGGGAGCTGTTTTTT.

This clonotype was found many times. The chain has TRBV20-1 and TRBJ2-3; 11 bases align to TRBD1. V was pared by 3 bases and J by 7 bases, with 6 bases of the junction left unmatched. Germline lookup yields CDR1 DFQATT and CDR2 SNEGSKA (reference sequence). CDR3 length: 14 amino acids. The CDR3 DNA sequence: TGCAGTGCTAGTTCTGGGACAGGGGGAAATACGCAGTATTTT. It yields the protein CSASSGTGGNTQYF.

The DNA of the CDR3 is TGTGCCAGCAGCTTCGGGACAGGGAACACCGGGGAGCTGTTTTTT. Residues: CASSFGTGNTGELFF. V gene TRBV11-2 combines with J gene TRBJ2-2; 8 nucleotides line up with TRBD1. With V trimmed by 3 bases and J by 1 base, 1 base remained unmatched. Looked up from germline, CDR1 is SGHAT and CDR2 is FQNNGV. This CDR3 comprises 15 residues.

This clonotype appeared many times. This chain links TRBV29-1 with TRBJ2-2; D not resolved. CDR3 length: 14 amino acids. V was shortened by 7 bases and J by 2 bases, with 14 bases between the two germline ends. Germline values: CDR1 SQVTM, CDR2 ANQGSEA. This CDR3 is CSGGEFPNTGELFF. In nucleotides, the CDR3 is TGCAGCGGCGGAGAATTCCCAAACACCGGGGAGCTGTTTTTT.

Ten or more counts support this clonotype. The V and J genes are TRBV20-1 and TRBJ2-1; D is unresolved. Germline V CDR1 and CDR2: DFQATT, SNEGSKA (reference sequence). CDR3 length: 14 amino acids. The ends were cut back, 0 bases at V and 8 bases at J, with 14 bases in the middle. The CDR3 region is CSARDLVGFDEQFF. DNA for the CDR3: TGCAGTGCTAGAGATCTGGTGGGATTCGATGAGCAGTTCTTC.

This clonotype was seen many times. This chain joins TRBV13 and TRBJ2-1; 7 bases are shared with TRBD1. Trimming took 1 base from V and 7 from J; bases not matched to a gene: 13. This CDR3 contains 17 residues. Germline CDR1 PRHDT, CDR2 FYEKMQ (reference sequence). DNA of the CDR3: TGTGCCAGCAGCTTAGATTCCGCGACAGGGTTTAGGAATGAGCAGTTCTTC. Translating gives CASSLDSATGFRNEQFF.

There are many counts of this clonotype. DNA of the CDR3: TGTGCCAGCAGTTTATTGAGTAGCGGGAGACGGAACACCGGGGAGCTGTTTTTT. This codes for CASSLLSSGRRNTGELFF. The chain employs TRBV28 and TRBJ2-2; 9 bases are a match to TRBD2. V lost 1 base and J lost 1; bases outside the gene matches: 7. This CDR3 contains 18 residues. The V gene's germline CDR1 is MDHEN and CDR2 SYDVKM.